Presented here are 10 T cell receptor beta chains from one specimen sequenced in a study of T cell repertoires in cytomegalovirus infection. No antigen is known for these receptors. One entry per CDR3 protein results from TCRdb running MiXCR on the reads. The sample shows 900,000 to 950,000 distinct CDR3 sequences, about a third of them seen only once. Sequenced here: cultured CD8+ T cells from PBMCs, sampled from culture after CMV antigen stimulation. These receptors were collected from a human donor in good health (CMV status not recorded). Some clones in this sample may be carry-over from other donors' samples.

This chain connects TRBV20-1 to TRBJ2-5; weak D call: TRBD2 (6 bases). The V end lost 0 bases, the J end lost 5 bases, and 19 bases lay between the germline ends. The CDR3 is 16 residues long. CDR1 is DFQATT and CDR2 is SNEGSKA in the germline V gene (reference sequence). The CDR3 nucleotides are TGCAGTGCTAGAGATCGTAACCGTCGGGAGTGGGAGACCCAGTACTTC. It encodes CSARDRNRREWETQYF.

This sequence joins TRBV4-1 and TRBJ2-1, with D perhaps TRBD1 (6 bases). CDR1 MGHRA and CDR2 YSYEKL come from the germline V gene. The CDR3 has 12 residues. V dropped 4 bases and J dropped 8 bases, with 9 bases sitting between them. This CDR3 reads CASSRKGDEQFF. In DNA form, the CDR3 reads TGCGCCAGCAGCCGTAAGGGGGATGAGCAGTTCTTC.

This clonotype came up many times. The chain joins TRBV7-9 to TRBJ1-5; TRBD1 might be the D (5 bases). CDR1 is SEHNR, CDR2 FQNEAQ, per germline (reference sequence). V was trimmed by 5 bases and J by 3 bases, leaving 14 bases between them. The CDR3 has 15 amino acids. CDR3 residues: CASSLDWGSNQPQHF. The CDR3 DNA reads as TGTGCCAGCAGCCTCGATTGGGGGTCCAATCAGCCCCAGCATTTT.

This clonotype was found many times. This chain joins TRBV7-2 and TRBJ1-4; 7 positions agree with TRBD1. The V gene end was trimmed by 5 bases and the J gene end by 7 bases; junction bases not matched to a gene: 7. The CDR3 has 14 amino acids. Germline V gene data show CDR1 as SGHTA and CDR2 as FQGNSA. CDR3 region: CASSVYRGVEKLFF. The CDR3 nucleotides read TGTGCCAGCAGCGTCTACAGGGGAGTTGAAAAACTGTTTTTT.

This clonotype was counted ten times or more. The chain combines TRBV7-2 with TRBJ2-3; possibly TRBD2 for D (6 bases). The CDR3 consists of 15 residues. Trimming removed 0 bases from V and 1 base from J, with 8 bases in between. Germline V gene data show CDR1 as SGHTA and CDR2 as FQGNSA. The CDR3 DNA is TGTGCCAGCAGCTTAGCAGGGGAGGGCACAGATACGCAGTATTTT. Its protein is CASSLAGEGTDTQYF.

The gene calls are TRBV28 and TRBJ2-7, with D uncertain. V lost 6 bases and J lost 7, with 16 bases in between. This CDR3 has 13 residues. The germline gives CDR1 MDHEN, CDR2 SYDVKM. The CDR3 spells CASSGPRVWEQYV. The DNA of the CDR3 is TGTGCCAGCAGCGGGCCTCGGGTTTGGGAGCAGTACGTC.

This clonotype was detected only a few times. The CDR3 DNA reads as TGCAGTGCTATACGCGGACTAGCGGGACTCCAAGAGACCCAGTACTTC. Protein product: CSAIRGLAGLQETQYF. The rearrangement joins TRBV20-1 to TRBJ2-5; 12 bases are a match to TRBD2. The CDR3 runs to 16 residues. Germline CDR1 is DFQATT and CDR2 is SNEGSKA (reference sequence). Losses at the gene ends were 4 bases for V and 1 base for J; bases not matched to a gene: 7.

The table lists this clonotype with a few counts. The V gene is TRBV7-9, the J gene TRBJ2-5; D could derive from TRBD1 or TRBD2 (5 bases each). This CDR3 has 15 residues. Trimming shortened V by 5 bases and J by 2 bases, and 15 bases separated the two germline ends. The germline V gene has CDR1 SEHNR and CDR2 FQNEAQ (reference sequence). CDR3 in DNA: TGTGCCAGCAGCACCTGGGACCATAGACAAGAGACCCAGTACTTC. Its translation: CASSTWDHRQETQYF.

This clonotype was seen many times. The V call is TRBV7-9, the J call TRBJ2-7, with 8 bases identical to TRBD1. The CDR3 extends over 15 amino acids. After removal of 5 bases from V and 6 bases from J, the junction contained 12 bases not matched to a gene. Germline values: CDR1 SEHNR, CDR2 FQNEAQ (reference sequence). CDR3 bases: TGTGCCAGCAGCCAACAGACAGGGGTGAGTTCCGAGCAGTACGTC. As protein: CASSQQTGVSSEQYV.

The rearrangement links TRBV12-3 or TRBV12-4 to TRBJ1-6; D possibly corresponds to TRBD1 (6 bases). V lost 3 bases and J 0 bases, leaving 18 bases between the germline ends. The CDR3 sequence is 19 residues long. The chain's CDR3 is CASSFPRRQDSSYNSPLHF. Written as DNA, the CDR3 is TGTGCCAGCAGTTTCCCGAGAAGACAGGATAGCTCCTATAATTCACCCCTCCACTTT.